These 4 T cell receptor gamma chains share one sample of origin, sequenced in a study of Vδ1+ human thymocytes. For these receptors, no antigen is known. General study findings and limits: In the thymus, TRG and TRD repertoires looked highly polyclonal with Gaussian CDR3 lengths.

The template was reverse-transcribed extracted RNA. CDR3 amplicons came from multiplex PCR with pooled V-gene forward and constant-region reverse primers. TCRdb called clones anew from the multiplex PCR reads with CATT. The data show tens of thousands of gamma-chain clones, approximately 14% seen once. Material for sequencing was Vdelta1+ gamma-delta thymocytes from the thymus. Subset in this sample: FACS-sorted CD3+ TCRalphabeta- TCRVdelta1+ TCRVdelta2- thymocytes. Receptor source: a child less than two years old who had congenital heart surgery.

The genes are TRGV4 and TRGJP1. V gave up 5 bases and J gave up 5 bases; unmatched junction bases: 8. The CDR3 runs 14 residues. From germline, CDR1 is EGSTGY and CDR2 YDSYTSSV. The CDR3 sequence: CATWGGMTGWFKIF. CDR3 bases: TGTGCCACCTGGGGGGGAATGACTGGTTGGTTCAAGATATTT.

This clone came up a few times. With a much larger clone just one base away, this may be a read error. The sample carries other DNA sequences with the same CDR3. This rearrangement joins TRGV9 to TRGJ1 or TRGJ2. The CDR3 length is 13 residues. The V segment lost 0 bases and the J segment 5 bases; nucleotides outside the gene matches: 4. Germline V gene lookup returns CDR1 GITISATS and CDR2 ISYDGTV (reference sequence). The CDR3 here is CALWEVHHYKKLF. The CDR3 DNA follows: TGTGCCTTGTGGGAGGTGCATCATTATAAGAAACTCTTT.

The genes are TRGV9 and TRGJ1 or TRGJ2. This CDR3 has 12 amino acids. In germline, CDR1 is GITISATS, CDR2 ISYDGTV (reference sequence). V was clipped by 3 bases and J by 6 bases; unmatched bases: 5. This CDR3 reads CALWEPSYKKLF. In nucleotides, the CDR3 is TGTGCCTTGTGGGAGCCGTCTTATAAGAAACTCTTT.

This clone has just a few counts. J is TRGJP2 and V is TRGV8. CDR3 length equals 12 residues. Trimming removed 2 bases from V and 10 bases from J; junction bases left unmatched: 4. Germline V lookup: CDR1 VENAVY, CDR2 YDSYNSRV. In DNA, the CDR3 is TGTGCCACCTGGGATAACTCTTGGATCAAGACGTTT. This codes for CATWDNSWIKTF.